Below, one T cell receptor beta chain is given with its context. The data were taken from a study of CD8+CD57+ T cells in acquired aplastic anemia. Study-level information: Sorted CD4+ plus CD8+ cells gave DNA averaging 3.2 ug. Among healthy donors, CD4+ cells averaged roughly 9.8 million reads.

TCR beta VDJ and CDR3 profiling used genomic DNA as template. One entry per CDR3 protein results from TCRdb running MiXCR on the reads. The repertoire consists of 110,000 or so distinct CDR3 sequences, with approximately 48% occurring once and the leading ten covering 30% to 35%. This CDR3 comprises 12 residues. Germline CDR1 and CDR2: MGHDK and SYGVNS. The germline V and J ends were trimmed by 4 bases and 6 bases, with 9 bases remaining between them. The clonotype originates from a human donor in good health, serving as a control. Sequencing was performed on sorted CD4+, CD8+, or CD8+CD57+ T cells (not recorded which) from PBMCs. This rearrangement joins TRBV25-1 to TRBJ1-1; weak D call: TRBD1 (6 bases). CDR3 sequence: CASSGGGSEAFF. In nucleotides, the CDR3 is TGTGCCAGCAGTGGGGGGGGCTCTGAAGCTTTCTTT.